The 22 T cell receptor beta chains listed next were all sequenced from one sample in a study of blood T cells in healthy people across ages. Primers used in a second PCR of about 7 to 12 cycles were a sample-barcoded 5' primer and a J-beta primer mix. TCRdb reprocessed the 5' RACE reads with MiXCR, giving one entry per CDR3 protein. The sample has about 570,000 distinct CDR3 sequences, 27% seen once. The source material was blood. The source of these receptors is a woman in her seventies in good health.

This clonotype was found many times. This chain uses TRBV28 with TRBJ1-1; D is undetermined. V was clipped by 5 bases and J by 9 bases, with 7 bases between them. The CDR3 consists of 10 residues. The germline CDR1 and CDR2 sequences are MDHEN and SYDVKM. CDR3 nucleotide sequence: TGTGCCAGCAGTCAAATCAAAGCTTTCTTT. Its translation: CASSQIKAFF.

This chain uses TRBV6-2 or TRBV6-3 with TRBJ1-5; possible D gene TRBD1, 5 bases. Between the trimmed V and J ends, which lost 2 bases and 9 bases, there was a span of 11 bases. CDR1 is MNHEY and CDR2 is SVGEGT in the germline V gene. The CDR3 has 13 residues. The CDR3 coding sequence is TGTGCCAGCAGTTACAAGGGGAAACGGCCCCAGCATTTT. Translating it yields CASSYKGKRPQHF.

The V gene is TRBV7-2, the J gene TRBJ1-3; a possible D gene is TRBD1 (5 bases). The CDR3 runs 17 residues. Trimming removed 1 base from V and 3 bases from J, with 16 bases in between. Germline V gene lookup returns CDR1 SGHTA and CDR2 FQGNSA. The CDR3 nucleotides are TGTGCCAGCAGCTTAGTTGGGCAGGGTGTATTTGGAAACACCATATATTTT. Protein product: CASSLVGQGVFGNTIYF.

This chain uses TRBV20-1 with TRBJ2-5, with 7 positions matching TRBD1. There are 13 residues in the CDR3. Looked up from germline, CDR1 is DFQATT and CDR2 is SNEGSKA (reference sequence). After removal of 1 base from V and 3 bases from J, the junction contained 2 bases not matched to a gene. The CDR3 bases are TGCAGTGCTAGAGGGGACAGTAAAGAGACCCAGTACTTC. This translates into CSARGDSKETQYF.

The J gene is TRBJ1-2, the V gene TRBV29-1; TRBD1 agrees at 8 bases. The V gene's germline CDR1 is SQVTM and CDR2 ANQGSEA. V lost 8 bases, J lost 2 bases, and 13 bases stayed unmatched. The CDR3 covers 15 residues. The CDR3 nucleotides read TGCAGCACTCATGGACAGGGTCAGGGAAACTATGGCTACACCTTC. Amino acid sequence: CSTHGQGQGNYGYTF. Full variable domain (rest looked up from reference TRBV29-1 and TRBJ1-2): SAVISQKPSRDICQRGTSLTIQCQVDSQVTMMFWYRQQPGQSLTLIATANQGSEATYESGFVIDKFPISRPNLTFSTLTVSNMSPEDSSIYLCSTHGQGQGNYGYTFGSGTRLTVV.

A few counts support this clonotype. The genes are TRBV27 and TRBJ2-3; 8 bases are a match to TRBD2. The CDR3 runs to 16 residues. V was pared by 10 bases and J by 8 bases, with 20 bases of the junction left unmatched. The germline gives CDR1 MNHEY, CDR2 SMNVEV (reference sequence). The CDR3 reads CATFRAGGGPLGTQYF. For the CDR3, the DNA is TGTGCCACCTTTAGGGCCGGCGGGGGGCCCCTCGGTACGCAGTATTTT.

This clonotype was observed many times. The chain is built from TRBV7-2 and TRBJ2-5; D is ambiguous. Germline loops: CDR1 SGHTA, CDR2 FQGNSA. The V and J ends lost 1 base and 0 bases respectively, with 6 bases between them. This CDR3 has 14 amino acids. This CDR3 reads CASSLGQYQETQYF. Here the CDR3 DNA reads TGTGCCAGCAGCTTAGGCCAATACCAAGAGACCCAGTACTTC.

A remark on this clonotype: This may come from a read error, since a much larger clone is one base off. This rearrangement joins TRBV7-7 to TRBJ2-2; D remains unclear. Trimming pared 5 bases from V and 1 base from J, leaving 8 bases between. The CDR3 runs 14 residues. Germline V gene sequence: CDR1 SSHAT, CDR2 FNYEAQ (reference sequence). CDR3 coding DNA: TGTGCCAGCAGCGTCGACAAGAACACCGGGGAGCTGTTTTTT. Translating gives CASSVDKNTGELFF. The full variable domain, in which reference TRBV7-7 and TRBJ2-2 provide the parts outside the CDR3, is GAGVSQSPRYKVTKRGQDVTLRCDPISSHATLYWYQQALGQGPEFLTYFNYEAQPDKSGLPSDRFSAERPEGSISTLTIQRTEQRDSAMYRCASSVDKNTGELFFGEGSRLTVL.

This chain uses TRBV15 with TRBJ2-7, with 8 nucleotides matching TRBD2. The CDR3 sequence is 14 residues long. Germline CDR1 reads LNHNV; CDR2 reads YYDKDF (reference sequence). With V trimmed by 0 bases and J by 5 bases, 3 bases remained unmatched. The CDR3 sequence: CATSREVTSDEQYF. In DNA, the CDR3 is TGTGCCACCAGCAGAGAGGTGACTAGCGACGAGCAGTACTTC.

This clonotype appeared many times. The chain is built from TRBV13 and TRBJ2-5, with D perhaps TRBD2 (5 bases). V was clipped by 1 base and J by 5 bases, with 8 bases between them. The CDR3 runs to 13 residues. The V gene's germline CDR1 is PRHDT and CDR2 FYEKMQ (reference sequence). CDR3 loop: CASSLAGVETQYF. In nucleotides, the CDR3 is TGTGCCAGCAGCTTAGCCGGGGTGGAGACCCAGTACTTC.

A few counts support this clonotype. J is TRBJ2-2 and V is TRBV4-2; 7 bases are shared with TRBD2. The germline CDR1 and CDR2 sequences are LGHNA and YNFKEQ. V lost 1 base to trimming and J lost 0 bases; unmatched junction nucleotides: 5. The CDR3 is 17 amino acids. CDR3 sequence: CASSQGTRGSNTGELFF. The CDR3 nucleotides read TGTGCCAGCAGCCAAGGGACTAGGGGTTCGAACACCGGGGAGCTGTTTTTT.

This clonotype was observed a few times. V is TRBV12-3 or TRBV12-4 and J is TRBJ2-2; D not certain. The CDR3 is 13 residues long. Trimming removed 3 bases at V and 8 bases at J, with 10 bases between. The CDR3 here is CASSFQLGGELFF. Written as DNA, the CDR3 is TGTGCCAGCAGTTTTCAATTGGGGGGGGAGCTGTTTTTT.

The sample holds a few counts of this clonotype. The chain links TRBV7-2 to TRBJ2-5; the D gene is possibly TRBD2 (6 bases). This CDR3 comprises 14 residues. Trimming removed 6 bases from V and 5 bases from J, with 16 bases in between. Germline V gives CDR1 SGHTA, CDR2 FQGNSA. CDR3 nucleotide sequence: TGTGCCAGCAGGACCAGACTAGTGTCGGAGACCCAGTACTTC. This encodes CASRTRLVSETQYF.

The V gene is TRBV5-6, the J gene TRBJ1-4, with a tentative D call TRBD1 (5 bases). The CDR3 length is 17 residues. Trimming cost V 3 bases and J 1 base, with 16 bases left between them. Germline CDR1 SGHDT, CDR2 YYEEEE. Here the CDR3 DNA reads TGTGCCAGCAGCTCCACGTCGCAGGGACGAACTAATGAAAAACTGTTTTTT. Translation gives CASSSTSQGRTNEKLFF.

This clonotype was counted only a few times. The V and J genes are TRBV7-9 and TRBJ2-3; 9 bases map to TRBD1. The CDR3 is 15 residues long. Germline CDR1 and CDR2: SEHNR and FQNEAQ (reference sequence). V lost 1 base, J lost 4 bases, and 3 bases stayed unmatched. The CDR3 coding sequence is TGTGCCAGCAGCTTAGACTGGACAGGGGCAGATACGCAGTATTTT. It codes for CASSLDWTGADTQYF.

V is TRBV7-9 and J is TRBJ2-3, with D possibly TRBD2 on 5 matching bases. Per germline, CDR1 SEHNR and CDR2 FQNEAQ (reference sequence). Trimming left V 6 bases short and J 3 bases short, with 10 bases between. The CDR3 length is 13 residues. CDR3 residues: CASSRGLTDTQYF. The CDR3 bases are TGTGCCAGCAGTCGGGGATTGACAGATACGCAGTATTTT.

The chain employs TRBV20-1 and TRBJ2-6; no clear D gene. CDR1 is DFQATT and CDR2 is SNEGSKA in the germline V gene (reference sequence). The CDR3 spans 13 residues. Trimming left V 0 bases short and J 4 bases short, with 4 bases between. As DNA, the CDR3 is TGCAGTGCTAGAGATCCCGGGGCCAACGTCCTGACTTTC. Residues: CSARDPGANVLTF.

This clonotype was picked up a small number of times. Written as DNA, the CDR3 is TGTGCCAGCAGCCCTGGCGGGAGGGTCCCCGTATCCGGGGAGCTGTTTTTT. Its protein is CASSPGGRVPVSGELFF. The chain couples TRBV9 to TRBJ2-2; 9 bases agree with TRBD2. CDR1 is SGDLS and CDR2 is YYNGEE in the germline V gene. The CDR3 covers 17 residues. J was trimmed by 6 bases and V by 4 bases; bases with no gene match: 13.

The sample holds a few counts of this clonotype. The genes are TRBV20-1 and TRBJ1-3; D possibly corresponds to TRBD1 (6 bases). This CDR3 contains 14 residues. The V gene lost 6 bases and the J gene lost 3 bases, with 15 bases spanning the gap. Germline CDR1 reads DFQATT; CDR2 reads SNEGSKA (reference sequence). The chain's CDR3 is CSAAGGANGNTIYF. DNA of the CDR3: TGCAGTGCAGCGGGGGGCGCAAATGGAAACACCATATATTTT.

V is TRBV10-2 and J is TRBJ2-5; the D call may be TRBD1 or TRBD2 (5 bases each). The germline V and J ends were trimmed by 6 bases and 6 bases, with 14 bases remaining between them. The CDR3 covers 13 residues. Germline assignment: CDR1 WSHSY and CDR2 SAAADI. The CDR3 bases are TGCGCCAGCAGGGGACCACCATACAAGACCCAGTACTTC. Amino acid sequence: CASRGPPYKTQYF.

The V and J genes are TRBV2 and TRBJ1-1; 7 bases align to TRBD1. The CDR3 extends over 15 amino acids. V lost 7 bases to trimming and J lost 4 bases; unmatched junction nucleotides: 12. Germline CDR1 and CDR2: SNHLY and FYNNEI. CDR3 amino acids: CASTKEGAGVTEAFF. CDR3 coding DNA: TGTGCCAGCACAAAGGAGGGGGCAGGCGTCACTGAAGCTTTCTTT.

This clonotype appeared a few times. V gene TRBV11-2 combines with J gene TRBJ1-6; D gene uncertain. This CDR3 is 16 amino acids long. CDR1 is SGHAT, CDR2 FQNNGV, per germline. V was shortened by 5 bases and J by 0 bases, with 11 bases between the two germline ends. The CDR3 spells CASSVAVASYNSPLHF. The CDR3 DNA follows: TGTGCCAGCAGCGTAGCTGTGGCCTCCTATAATTCACCCCTCCACTTT.